These 15 T cell receptor beta chains were all obtained from the same sample, sequenced in a study of chemoradiotherapy in HPV16-positive cancers. Assay used: immunoSEQ multiplex PCR; TCRdb lists only in-frame clones, some missing. Of more than 12,000 clones in the sample, more than 75% were seen once. Sequencing was performed on blood, taken from a patient who underwent chemoradiotherapy. These receptors were taken from a human donor with HPV-associated anogenital cancer.

This sequence joins TRBV6-4 and TRBJ1-1; D uncertain. The germline gives CDR1 MRHNA, CDR2 SNTAGT. The V gene lost 6 bases and the J gene lost 3 bases, with 11 bases spanning the gap. This CDR3 has 13 residues. The CDR3 nucleotides are TGTGCCAGCAGGGCGGTAGCTCACACTGAAGCTTTCTTT. Its translation is CASRAVAHTEAFF.

This chain connects TRBV11-2 to TRBJ2-1, with D perhaps matching TRBD2 (6 bases). Germline CDR1 SGHAT, CDR2 FQNNGV. Trimming stripped 5 bases from V and 5 bases from J, with 13 bases between. This CDR3 comprises 14 residues. DNA of the CDR3: TGTGCCAGCAGCGGTCCCGGACTAAACAATGAGCAGTTCTTC. Residues: CASSGPGLNNEQFF. The variable domain in full, completed from reference TRBV11-2 and TRBJ2-1, reads EAGVAQSPRYKIIEKRQSVAFWCNPISGHATLYWYQQILGQGPKLLIQFQNNGVVDDSQLPKDRFSAERLKGVDSTLKIQPAKLEDSAVYLCASSGPGLNNEQFFGPGTRLTVL.

This clone was counted once. This chain joins TRBV6-5 and TRBJ1-1; maybe TRBD1 (5 bases). The germline V gene encodes CDR1 MNHEY and CDR2 SVGAGI. The length of the CDR3 is 15 residues. V lost 7 bases and J lost 0, with 15 bases in between. CDR3 coding DNA: TGTGCCAGCACCCCACCCGGGACTGTGAACACTGAAGCTTTCTTT. This codes for CASTPPGTVNTEAFF.

The chain combines TRBV4-2 with TRBJ2-2; 10 bases align to TRBD2. This CDR3 spans 16 amino acids. V shed 1 base and J 4 bases; nucleotides not matched to a gene: 3. The V gene's germline CDR1 is LGHNA and CDR2 YNFKEQ. Here the CDR3 reads CASSQGASGGTGELFF. CDR3 nucleotides: TGTGCCAGCAGCCAAGGGGCTAGCGGGGGCACCGGGGAGCTGTTTTTT.

In nucleotides, the CDR3 is TGTGCCAGCAGGTGCCTACCTTATAGCAATCAGCCCCAGCATTTT. Protein: CASRCLPYSNQPQHF. V usage is TRBV7-3 and J usage is TRBJ1-5; D is undetermined. CDR3 length: 15 amino acids. V shed 6 bases and J shed 0 bases, with 12 bases lying between them. Germline V CDR1 and CDR2: SGHTA, FQGTGA.

The chain uses TRBV7-2 and TRBJ2-3; D may be TRBD1 or TRBD2 (5 bases each). Per the germline V gene, CDR1 is SGHTA and CDR2 is FQGNSA. Trimming removed 1 base from V and 4 bases from J, with 15 bases in between. This CDR3 comprises 16 residues. As DNA, the CDR3 is TGTGCCAGCAGCTTAGAAGGGGTCAGCGGCTCAGATACGCAGTATTTT. It translates to CASSLEGVSGSDTQYF.

V and J are TRBV6-1 and TRBJ2-5; D gene unclear. V was pared by 4 bases and J by 7 bases, with 13 bases between. Germline V gives CDR1 MNHNS, CDR2 SASEGT. The CDR3 loop spans 13 amino acids. The CDR3 loop is CASSAPAAGTQYF. The CDR3 DNA is TGTGCCAGCAGTGCCCCGGCCGCCGGGACCCAGTACTTC.

V and J are TRBV6-1 and TRBJ1-5; the D is unclear. The CDR3 is 13 amino acids. Trimming pared 1 base from V and 6 bases from J, leaving 7 bases between. The germline V gene encodes CDR1 MNHNS and CDR2 SASEGT. The DNA of the CDR3 is TGTGCCAGCAGTGAAGAAGGGCGTCAGCCCCAGCATTTT. It codes for CASSEEGRQPQHF.

The rearrangement links TRBV27 to TRBJ2-7; tentatively, D is TRBD2 (6 bases). CDR1 is MNHEY, CDR2 SMNVEV, per germline (reference sequence). With 2 bases removed from V and 5 bases from J, the gap between germline ends came to 10 bases. This CDR3 contains 13 residues. In nucleotides, the CDR3 is TGTGCCAGCAGTTTAGCGGGGAGGAACGAGCAGTACTTC. This codes for CASSLAGRNEQYF.

The chain uses TRBV5-1 and TRBJ2-5; weak D call: TRBD2 (6 bases). The CDR3 is made up of 14 amino acids. V lost 4 bases to trimming and J lost 5 bases, with 15 bases between them. Germline loops: CDR1 SGHRS, CDR2 YFSETQ. CDR3 DNA sequence: TGCGCCAGCAGCCGGGGGAGGTCCGGGGAGACCCAGTACTTC. Amino acid sequence: CASSRGRSGETQYF.

This clone was counted a single time. The chain employs TRBV11-3 and TRBJ2-1, with D unclear. There are 15 residues in the CDR3. CDR1 is SGHNT, CDR2 YENEEA, per germline. V was trimmed by 4 bases and J by 6 bases, leaving 16 bases between them. CDR3 amino acids: CASSSSSYGPNEQFF. The DNA of the CDR3 is TGTGCCAGCAGCTCCTCATCTTATGGGCCCAATGAGCAGTTCTTC.

This chain connects TRBV15 to TRBJ1-3; D unresolved. Germline V lookup: CDR1 LNHNV, CDR2 YYDKDF (reference sequence). The CDR3 totals 15 residues. V lost 0 bases to trimming and J lost 0 bases, with 6 bases between them. The DNA of the CDR3 is TGTGCCACCAGCAGAGATCGTAGCTCTGGAAACACCATATATTTT. Encoded protein: CATSRDRSSGNTIYF.

This chain links TRBV5-1 with TRBJ1-2; 11 positions agree with TRBD1. This CDR3 contains 14 residues. V lost 4 bases and J lost 3; bases outside the gene matches: 2. CDR1 is SGHRS, CDR2 YFSETQ, per germline. The CDR3 DNA reads as TGCGCCAGCAGCCCGGGACAGGGGGACTATGGCTACACCTTC. Translated: CASSPGQGDYGYTF. Using reference TRBV5-1 and TRBJ1-2 for the parts outside the CDR3, the full variable domain is KAGVTQTPRYLIKTRGQQVTLSCSPISGHRSVSWYQQTPGQGLQFLFEYFSETQRNKGNFPGRFSGRQFSNSRSEMNVSTLELGDSALYLCASSPGQGDYGYTFGSGTRLTVV.

The V and J genes are TRBV5-1 and TRBJ1-6; D may be TRBD1 (5 bases). From germline, CDR1 is SGHRS and CDR2 YFSETQ. The CDR3 has 16 amino acids. V was cut by 0 bases and J by 3 bases, with 10 bases left in between. CDR3 amino acids: CASSLGGALYNSPLHF. For the CDR3, the DNA is TGCGCCAGCAGCTTGGGAGGGGCTCTCTATAATTCACCCCTCCACTTT.

The chain carries TRBV18 and TRBJ2-2; TRBD2 aligns across 8 bases. CDR3 size: 16 residues. J gave up 1 base and V 2 bases, and 3 bases lay outside the gene matches. Per germline, CDR1 KGHSH and CDR2 LQKENI. The CDR3 is CASSPSLAGNTGELFF. CDR3 coding DNA: TGTGCCAGCTCACCATCCCTAGCGGGGAACACCGGGGAGCTGTTTTTT.